The present T cell receptor beta chain was sequenced within a study of cytomegalovirus exposure and HLA in healthy donors. 13 Jbeta primers and 60 Vbeta primers were used for the PCR. Only in-frame clones appear in the TCRdb table, and some are missing; sequencing was by immunoSEQ multiplex PCR. The sample lists 60,000 to 95,000 clones, about 79% occurring once. Study observations and caveats: Reportedly, fewer N-insertions than the 666-donor mean appeared in an Asian-associated ancestry cluster in a later analysis. The majority of CMV-associated TCR beta chains were reported as apparently HLA-restricted in a later analysis. Rarity held for most TCR sequences, but there were some public TCRs that occurred in many donors.

CDR3 size: 13 residues. Per germline, CDR1 SQVTM and CDR2 ANQGSEA. V was clipped by 7 bases and J by 0 bases, with 13 bases between them. When sampled, the donors appeared nominally healthy, though they likely had unrecorded immune exposures. As concerns this clone: The antigen is undetermined.

Sample: PBMCs. The gene calls are TRBV29-1 and TRBJ2-7; a possible D gene is TRBD2 (6 bases). The origin of this receptor is a man aged 70-80 years in good health and CMV-seropositive. CDR3 nucleotides: TGCAGCGCCTTGGGACTCCACTCCTACGAGCAGTACTTC. This gives the protein CSALGLHSYEQYF.